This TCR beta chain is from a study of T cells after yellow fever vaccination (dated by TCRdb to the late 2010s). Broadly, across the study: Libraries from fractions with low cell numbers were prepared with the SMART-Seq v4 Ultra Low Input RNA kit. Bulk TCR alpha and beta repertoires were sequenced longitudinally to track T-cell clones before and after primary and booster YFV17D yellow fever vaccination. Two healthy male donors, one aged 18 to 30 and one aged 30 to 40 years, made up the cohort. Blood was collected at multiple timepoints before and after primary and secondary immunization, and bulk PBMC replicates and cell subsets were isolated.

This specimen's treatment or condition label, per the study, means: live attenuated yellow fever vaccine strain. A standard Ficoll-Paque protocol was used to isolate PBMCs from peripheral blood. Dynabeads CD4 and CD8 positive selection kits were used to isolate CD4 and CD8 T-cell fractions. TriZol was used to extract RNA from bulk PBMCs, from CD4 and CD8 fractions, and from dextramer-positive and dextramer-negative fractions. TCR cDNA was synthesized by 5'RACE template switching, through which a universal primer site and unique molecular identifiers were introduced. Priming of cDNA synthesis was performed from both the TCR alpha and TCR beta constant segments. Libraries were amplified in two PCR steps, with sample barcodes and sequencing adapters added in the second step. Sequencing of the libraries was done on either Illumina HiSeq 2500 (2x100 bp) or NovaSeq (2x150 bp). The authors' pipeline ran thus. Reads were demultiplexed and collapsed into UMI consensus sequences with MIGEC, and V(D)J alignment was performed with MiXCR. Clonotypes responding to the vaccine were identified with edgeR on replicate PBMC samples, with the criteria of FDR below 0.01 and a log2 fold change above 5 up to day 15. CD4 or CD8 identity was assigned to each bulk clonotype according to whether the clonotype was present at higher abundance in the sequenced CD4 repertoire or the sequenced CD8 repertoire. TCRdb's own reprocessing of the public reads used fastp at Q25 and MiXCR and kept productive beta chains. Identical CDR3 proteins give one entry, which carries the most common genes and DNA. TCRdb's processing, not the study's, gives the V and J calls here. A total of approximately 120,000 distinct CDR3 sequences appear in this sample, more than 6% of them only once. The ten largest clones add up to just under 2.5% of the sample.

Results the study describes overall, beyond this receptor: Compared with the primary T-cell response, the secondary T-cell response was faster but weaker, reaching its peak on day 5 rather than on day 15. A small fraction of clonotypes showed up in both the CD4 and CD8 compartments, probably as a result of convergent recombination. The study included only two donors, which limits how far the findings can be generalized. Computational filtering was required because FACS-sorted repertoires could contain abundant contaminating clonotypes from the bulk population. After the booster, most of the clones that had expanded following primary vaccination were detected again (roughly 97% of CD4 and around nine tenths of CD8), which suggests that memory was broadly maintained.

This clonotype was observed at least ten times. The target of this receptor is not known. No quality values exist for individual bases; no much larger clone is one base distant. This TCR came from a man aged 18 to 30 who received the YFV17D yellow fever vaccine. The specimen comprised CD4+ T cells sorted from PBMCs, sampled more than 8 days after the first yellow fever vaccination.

Here is the DNA: TGCAGTGCTACCCCTCCCTGGAGTCCCACAGATACGCAGTATTTT. Its protein product is CSATPPWSPTDTQYF. Rearrangement joined TRBV20-1 to TRBJ2-3, with no confident D gene call. Between the V and J ends, shortened by 4 bases and 2 bases respectively, the junction contains 16 bases. From a lookup of the germline V gene (reference sequence), CDR1 and CDR2 are DFQATT and SNEGSKA. Reading from cysteine to phenylalanine, the CDR3 counts 15 amino acids. The CDR3 DNA has 45 bases and is translated from base 1.